In its sample, the clone carrying this TCR beta chain was seen once. What it binds is not known. This sample stems from a study of T cell responses to AZD1222 COVID-19 vaccine. Points from the study as a whole: Repertoires were collected only later (after the peak T cell response had occurred).

The germline V gene has CDR1 MNHNY and CDR2 SVGAGI (reference sequence). This CDR3 is 14 amino acids long. Trimming stripped 7 bases from V and 0 bases from J, with 12 bases between. Here immunoSEQ multiplex PCR was the method, and the copy in TCRdb shows in-frame clones only, minus some. The table shows around 180,000 clones, with 85% to 90% occurring only once. The sequences come from peripheral blood, collected 28 days after the second AZD1222 dose. This receptor was obtained from an adult who received the AZD1222 COVID-19 vaccine. The rearrangement joins TRBV6-6 to TRBJ1-2; tentative D call: TRBD1 (5 bases). CDR3: CASTFGASNYGYTF. The CDR3 DNA sequence: TGTGCCAGCACTTTCGGGGCATCTAACTATGGCTACACCTTC.